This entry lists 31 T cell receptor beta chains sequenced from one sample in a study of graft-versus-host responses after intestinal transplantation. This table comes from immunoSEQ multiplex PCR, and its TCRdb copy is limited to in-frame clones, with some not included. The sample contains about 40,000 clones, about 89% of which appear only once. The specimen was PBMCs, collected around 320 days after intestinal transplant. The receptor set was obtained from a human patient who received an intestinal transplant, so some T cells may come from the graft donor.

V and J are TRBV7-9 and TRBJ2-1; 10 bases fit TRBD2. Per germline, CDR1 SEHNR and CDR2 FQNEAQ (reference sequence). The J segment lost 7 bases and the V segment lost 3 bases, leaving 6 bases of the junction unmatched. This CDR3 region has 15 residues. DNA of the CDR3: TGTGCCAGCAGCTTTCTAGCGGGAGCGAGAAATGAGCAGTTCTTC. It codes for CASSFLAGARNEQFF.

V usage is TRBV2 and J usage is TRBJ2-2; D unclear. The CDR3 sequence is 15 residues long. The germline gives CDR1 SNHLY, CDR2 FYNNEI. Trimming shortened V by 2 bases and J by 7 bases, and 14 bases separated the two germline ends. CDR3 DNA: TGTGCCAGCAGTGAACGGAAGGGTTGGGGCGGGGAGCTGTTTTTT. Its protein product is CASSERKGWGGELFF.

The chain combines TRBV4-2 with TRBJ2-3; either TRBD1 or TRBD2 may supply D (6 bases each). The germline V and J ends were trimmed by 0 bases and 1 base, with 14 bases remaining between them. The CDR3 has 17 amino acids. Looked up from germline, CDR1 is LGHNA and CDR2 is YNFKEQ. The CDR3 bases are TGTGCCAGCAGCCAAGATCTTGGGGGGCGGGGCACAGATACGCAGTATTTT. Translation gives CASSQDLGGRGTDTQYF.

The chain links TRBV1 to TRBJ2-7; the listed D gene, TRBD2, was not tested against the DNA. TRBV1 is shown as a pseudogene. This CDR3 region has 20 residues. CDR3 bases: TGCACCAGCAGCCAAGATAAGATCGGGCGGGAGTTAGGTATCTCCTACGAGCAGTACTTC. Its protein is CTSSQDKIGRELGISYEQYF.

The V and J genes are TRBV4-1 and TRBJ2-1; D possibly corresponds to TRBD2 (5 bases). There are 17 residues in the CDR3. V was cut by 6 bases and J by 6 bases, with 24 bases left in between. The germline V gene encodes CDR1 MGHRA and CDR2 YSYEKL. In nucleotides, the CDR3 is TGCGCCAGCAGTCAATGGGTATTCGGGGAGTCTGCCAATGAGCAGTTCTTC. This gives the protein CASSQWVFGESANEQFF.

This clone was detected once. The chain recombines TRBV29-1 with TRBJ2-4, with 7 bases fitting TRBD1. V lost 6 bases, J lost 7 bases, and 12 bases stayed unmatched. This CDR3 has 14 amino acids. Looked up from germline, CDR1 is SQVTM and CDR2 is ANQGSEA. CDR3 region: CSVRDTGARNIQYF. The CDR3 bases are TGCAGCGTCCGCGACACAGGGGCTAGGAACATTCAGTACTTC. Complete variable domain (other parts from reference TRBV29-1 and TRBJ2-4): SAVISQKPSRDICQRGTSLTIQCQVDSQVTMMFWYRQQPGQSLTLIATANQGSEATYESGFVIDKFPISRPNLTFSTLTVSNMSPEDSSIYLCSVRDTGARNIQYFGAGTRLSVL.

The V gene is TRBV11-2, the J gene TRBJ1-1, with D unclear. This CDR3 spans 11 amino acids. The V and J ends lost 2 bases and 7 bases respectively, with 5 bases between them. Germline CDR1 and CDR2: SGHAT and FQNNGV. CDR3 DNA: TGTGCCAGCAGCTTATCATATGAAGCTTTCTTT. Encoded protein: CASSLSYEAFF.

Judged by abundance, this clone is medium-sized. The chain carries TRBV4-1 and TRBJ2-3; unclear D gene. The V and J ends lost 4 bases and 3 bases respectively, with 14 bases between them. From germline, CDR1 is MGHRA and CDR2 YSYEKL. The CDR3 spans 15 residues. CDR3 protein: CASSLGQVRTDTQYF. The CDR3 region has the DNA TGCGCCAGCAGCCTAGGTCAGGTACGGACAGATACGCAGTATTTT.

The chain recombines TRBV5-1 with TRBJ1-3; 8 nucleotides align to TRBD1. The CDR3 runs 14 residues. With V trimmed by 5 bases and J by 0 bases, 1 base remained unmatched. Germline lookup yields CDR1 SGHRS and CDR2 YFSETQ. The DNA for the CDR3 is TGCGCCAGCAGGGGACAGGCCTCTGGAAACACCATATATTTT. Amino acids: CASRGQASGNTIYF.

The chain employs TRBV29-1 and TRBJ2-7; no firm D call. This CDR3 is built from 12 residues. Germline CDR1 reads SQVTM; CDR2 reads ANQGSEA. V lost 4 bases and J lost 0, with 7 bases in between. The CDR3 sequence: CSVAHSSYEQYF. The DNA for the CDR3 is TGCAGCGTTGCGCACAGCTCCTACGAGCAGTACTTC.

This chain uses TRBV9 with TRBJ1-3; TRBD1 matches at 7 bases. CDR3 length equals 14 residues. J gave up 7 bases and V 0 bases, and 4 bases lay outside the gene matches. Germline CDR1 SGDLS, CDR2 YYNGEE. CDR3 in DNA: TGTGCCAGCAGCGTAGATGGGGGACAGAACACCATATATTTT. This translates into CASSVDGGQNTIYF. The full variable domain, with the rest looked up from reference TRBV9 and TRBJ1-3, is DSGVTQTPKHLITATGQRVTLRCSPRSGDLSVYWYQQSLDQGLQFLIQYYNGEERAKGNILERFSAQQFPDLHSELNLSSLELGDSALYFCASSVDGGQNTIYFGEGSWLTVV.

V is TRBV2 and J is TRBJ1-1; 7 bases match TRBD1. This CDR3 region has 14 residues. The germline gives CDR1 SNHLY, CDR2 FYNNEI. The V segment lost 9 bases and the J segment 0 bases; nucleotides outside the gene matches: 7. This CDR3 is CASDRQGLNTEAFF. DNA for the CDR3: TGTGCCAGTGATAGACAGGGCTTGAACACTGAAGCTTTCTTT.

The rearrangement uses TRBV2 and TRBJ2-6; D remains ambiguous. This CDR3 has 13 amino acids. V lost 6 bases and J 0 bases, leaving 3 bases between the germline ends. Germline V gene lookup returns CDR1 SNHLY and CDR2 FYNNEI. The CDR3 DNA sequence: TGTGCCAGCAGGGACTCTGGGGCCAACGTCCTGACTTTC. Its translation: CASRDSGANVLTF.

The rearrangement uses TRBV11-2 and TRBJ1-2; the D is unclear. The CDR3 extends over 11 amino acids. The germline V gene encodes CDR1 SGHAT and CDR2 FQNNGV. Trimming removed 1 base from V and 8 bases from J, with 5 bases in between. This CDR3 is CASSLAYGYTF. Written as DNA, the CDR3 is TGTGCCAGCAGCTTAGCATACGGCTACACCTTC.

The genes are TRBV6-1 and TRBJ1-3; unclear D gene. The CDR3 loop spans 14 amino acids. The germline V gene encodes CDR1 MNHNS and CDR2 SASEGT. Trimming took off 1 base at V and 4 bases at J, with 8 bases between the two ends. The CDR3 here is CASSEVGLGNTIYF. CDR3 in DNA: TGTGCCAGCAGTGAAGTTGGACTAGGAAACACCATATATTTT.

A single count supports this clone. The CDR3 region is CASSEGGQGGYGYTF. The DNA of the CDR3 is TGTGCCAGCAGTGAAGGCGGGCAGGGCGGCTATGGCTACACCTTC. The gene calls are TRBV2 and TRBJ1-2; weak D call: TRBD1 (5 bases). The V gene lost 1 base and the J gene lost 4 bases, with 13 bases spanning the gap. From germline, CDR1 is SNHLY and CDR2 FYNNEI. This CDR3 contains 15 residues.

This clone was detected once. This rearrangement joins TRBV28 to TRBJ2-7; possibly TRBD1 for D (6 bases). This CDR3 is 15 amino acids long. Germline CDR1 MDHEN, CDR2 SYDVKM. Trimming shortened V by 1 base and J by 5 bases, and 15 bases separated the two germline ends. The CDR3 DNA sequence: TGTGCCAGCAGTTTATTCGTGGCAGGGGATAACGAGCAGTACTTC. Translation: CASSLFVAGDNEQYF. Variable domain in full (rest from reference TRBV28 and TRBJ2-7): DVKVTQSSRYLVKRTGEKVFLECVQDMDHENMFWYRQDPGLGLRLIYFSYDVKMKEKGDIPEGYSVSREKKERFSLILESASTNQTSMYLCASSLFVAGDNEQYFGPGTRLTVT.

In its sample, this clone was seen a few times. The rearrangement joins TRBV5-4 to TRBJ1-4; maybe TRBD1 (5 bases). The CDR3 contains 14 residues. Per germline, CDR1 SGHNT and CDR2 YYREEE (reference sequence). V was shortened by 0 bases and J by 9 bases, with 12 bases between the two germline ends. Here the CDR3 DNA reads TGTGCCAGCAGCTTGGGTAGGGGTGTACAAAAACTGTTTTTT. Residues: CASSLGRGVQKLFF.

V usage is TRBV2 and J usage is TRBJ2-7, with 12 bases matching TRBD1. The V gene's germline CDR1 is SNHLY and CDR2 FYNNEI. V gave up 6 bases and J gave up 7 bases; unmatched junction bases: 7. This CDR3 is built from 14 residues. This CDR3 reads CASSRGQGAREQYF. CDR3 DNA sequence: TGTGCCAGCAGCAGGGGACAGGGGGCGCGAGAGCAGTACTTC.

Here the CDR3 DNA reads TGTGCCACCAGCAGGATCCCACAGGGGGCCAGAGATACGCAGTATTTT. This encodes CATSRIPQGARDTQYF. The chain is built from TRBV15 and TRBJ2-3, with 9 bases identical to TRBD1. There are 16 residues in the CDR3. V shed 3 bases, J shed 5 bases, and the junction held 9 bases outside the gene matches. The germline V gene encodes CDR1 LNHNV and CDR2 YYDKDF (reference sequence).

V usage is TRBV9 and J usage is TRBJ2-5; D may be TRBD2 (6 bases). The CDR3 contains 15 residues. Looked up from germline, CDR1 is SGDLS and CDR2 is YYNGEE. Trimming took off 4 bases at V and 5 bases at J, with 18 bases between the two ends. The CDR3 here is CASSTWDFFSETQYF. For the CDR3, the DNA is TGTGCCAGCAGCACCTGGGACTTCTTTAGCGAGACCCAGTACTTC.

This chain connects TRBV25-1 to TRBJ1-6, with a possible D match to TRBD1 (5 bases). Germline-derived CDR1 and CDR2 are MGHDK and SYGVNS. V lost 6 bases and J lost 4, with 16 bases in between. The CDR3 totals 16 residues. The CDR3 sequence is CASRMGGTFYNSPLHF. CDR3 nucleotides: TGTGCCAGCAGGATGGGGGGGACCTTTTATAATTCACCCCTCCACTTT.

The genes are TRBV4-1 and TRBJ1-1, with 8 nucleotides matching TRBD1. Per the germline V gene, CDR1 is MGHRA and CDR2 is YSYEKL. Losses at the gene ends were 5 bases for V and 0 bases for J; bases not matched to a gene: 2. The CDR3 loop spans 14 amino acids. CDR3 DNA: TGCGCCAGCAGCTGGGACAGGATGAACACTGAAGCTTTCTTT. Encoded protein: CASSWDRMNTEAFF.

CDR3 DNA: TGCGCCAGCAGCCAATATTACACTTTAGCCAAAAACATTCAGTACTTC. Translation gives CASSQYYTLAKNIQYF. This chain uses TRBV4-1 with TRBJ2-4, with D hard to call. V lost 2 bases, J lost 0 bases, and 11 bases lay in between. Germline V gene lookup returns CDR1 MGHRA and CDR2 YSYEKL. The CDR3 extends over 16 amino acids.

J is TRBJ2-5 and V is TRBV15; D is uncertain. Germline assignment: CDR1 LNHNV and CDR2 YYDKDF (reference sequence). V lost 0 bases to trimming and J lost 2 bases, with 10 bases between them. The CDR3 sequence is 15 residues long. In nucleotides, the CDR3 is TGTGCCACCAGCAGAGAGGCCAGACGTCAAGAGACCCAGTACTTC. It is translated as CATSREARRQETQYF. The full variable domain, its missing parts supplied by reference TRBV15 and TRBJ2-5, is DAMVIQNPRYQVTQFGKPVTLSCSQTLNHNVMYWYQQKSSQAPKLLFHYYDKDFNNEADTPDNFQSRRPNTSFCFLDIRSPGLGDTAMYLCATSREARRQETQYFGPGTRLLVL.

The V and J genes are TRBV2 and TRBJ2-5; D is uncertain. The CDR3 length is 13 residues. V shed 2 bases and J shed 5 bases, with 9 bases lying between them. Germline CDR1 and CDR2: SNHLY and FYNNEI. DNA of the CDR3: TGTGCCAGCAGTGAATTTCCGCGGGAGACCCAGTACTTC. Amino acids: CASSEFPRETQYF.

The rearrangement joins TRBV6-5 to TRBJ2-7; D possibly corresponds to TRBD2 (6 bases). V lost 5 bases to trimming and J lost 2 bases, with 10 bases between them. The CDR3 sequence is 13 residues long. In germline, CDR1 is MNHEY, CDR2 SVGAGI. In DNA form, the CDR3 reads TGTGCCAGCAGTGCCTCGGGGGCCTACGAGCAGTACTTC. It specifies CASSASGAYEQYF.

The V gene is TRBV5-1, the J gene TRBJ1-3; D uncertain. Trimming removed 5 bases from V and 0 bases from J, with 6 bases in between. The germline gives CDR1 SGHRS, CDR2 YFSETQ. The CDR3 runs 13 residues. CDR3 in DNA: TGCGCCAGCAGTTGGGACTCTGGAAACACCATATATTTT. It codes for CASSWDSGNTIYF.

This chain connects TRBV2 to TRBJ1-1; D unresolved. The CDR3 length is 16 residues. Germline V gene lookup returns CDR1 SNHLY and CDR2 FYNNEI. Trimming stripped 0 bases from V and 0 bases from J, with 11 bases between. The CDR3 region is CASSEALRIMNTEAFF. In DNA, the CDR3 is TGTGCCAGCAGTGAAGCGCTTCGGATAATGAACACTGAAGCTTTCTTT. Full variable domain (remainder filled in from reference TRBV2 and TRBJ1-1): EPEVTQTPSHQVTQMGQEVILRCVPISNHLYFYWYRQILGQKVEFLVSFYNNEISEKSEIFDDQFSVERPDGSNFTLKIRSTKLEDSAMYFCASSEALRIMNTEAFFGQGTRLTVV.

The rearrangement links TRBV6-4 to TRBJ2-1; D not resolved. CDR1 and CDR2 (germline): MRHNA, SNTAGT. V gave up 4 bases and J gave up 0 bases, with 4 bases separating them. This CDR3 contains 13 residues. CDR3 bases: TGTGCCAGCAGTGCTAGCTCCTACAATGAGCAGTTCTTC. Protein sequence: CASSASSYNEQFF.

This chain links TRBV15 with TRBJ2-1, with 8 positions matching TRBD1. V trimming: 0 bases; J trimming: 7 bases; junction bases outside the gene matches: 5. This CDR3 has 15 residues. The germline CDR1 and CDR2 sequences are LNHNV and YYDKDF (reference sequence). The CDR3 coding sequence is TGTGCCACCAGCAGAGATACAGGGGGTGGGAATGAGCAGTTCTTC. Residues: CATSRDTGGGNEQFF.